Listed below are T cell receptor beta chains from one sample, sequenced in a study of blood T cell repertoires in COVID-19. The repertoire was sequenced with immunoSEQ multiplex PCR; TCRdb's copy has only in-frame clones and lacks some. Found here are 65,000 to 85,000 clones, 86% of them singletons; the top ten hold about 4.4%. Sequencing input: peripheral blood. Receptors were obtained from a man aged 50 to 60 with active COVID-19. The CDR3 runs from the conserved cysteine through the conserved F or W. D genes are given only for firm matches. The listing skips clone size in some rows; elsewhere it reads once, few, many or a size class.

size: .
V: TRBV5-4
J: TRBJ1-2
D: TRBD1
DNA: TGTGCCAGCAGCTTCGACAGGGCCCATGGCTACACCTTC
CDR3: CASSFDRAHGYTF

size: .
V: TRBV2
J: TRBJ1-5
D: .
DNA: TGTGCCAGCAGGCGGGAACCCCAGCCCCAGCATTTT
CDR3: CASRREPQPQHF

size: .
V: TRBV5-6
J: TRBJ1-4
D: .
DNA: TGTGCCAGCAGCTCCACGGGAGTAGGATATGAAAAACTGTTTTTT
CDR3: CASSSTGVGYEKLFF

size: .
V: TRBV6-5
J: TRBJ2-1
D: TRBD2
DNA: TGTGCCAGCAGTTTCCTAGCGGGAGGGTTCGATGAGCAGTTCTTC
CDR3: CASSFLAGGFDEQFF

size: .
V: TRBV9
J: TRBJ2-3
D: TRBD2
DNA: TGTGCCAGCAGCGCGACTAGCGGGAGATTCACAGATACGCAGTATTTT
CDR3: CASSATSGRFTDTQYF

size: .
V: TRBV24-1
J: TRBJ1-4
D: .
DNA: TGTGCCACCAGTCGGGGGGGCACTAATGAAAAACTGTTTTTT
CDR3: CATSRGGTNEKLFF

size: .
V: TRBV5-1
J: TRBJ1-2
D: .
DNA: TGCGCCAGCAGCCCTAGGGGGGGAGACAGGGGCTACACCTTC
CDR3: CASSPRGGDRGYTF

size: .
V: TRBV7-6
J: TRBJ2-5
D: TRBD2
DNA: TGTGCCAGCAGACCGGGGGTAGCGGGGGTGGAGACCCAGTACTTC
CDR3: CASRPGVAGVETQYF

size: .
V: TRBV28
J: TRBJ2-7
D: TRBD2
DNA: TGTGCCAGCAGTTTATCTCTAGCGGGCTCCTACGAGCAGTACTTC
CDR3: CASSLSLAGSYEQYF

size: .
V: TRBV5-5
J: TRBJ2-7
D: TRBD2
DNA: TGTGCCAGCAGCTTGGAGCTAGCGGGAGCTAAGTACGAGCAGTACTTC
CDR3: CASSLELAGAKYEQYF

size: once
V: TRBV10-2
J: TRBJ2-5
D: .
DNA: TGCGCCAGCAGTGGCCGCGTTGTAGAAGAGACCCAGTACTTC
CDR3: CASSGRVVEETQYF

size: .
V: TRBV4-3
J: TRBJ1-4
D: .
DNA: TGCGCCAGCAGCCAAGCCGTCCAGGGTAACGGGAAACTGTTTTTT
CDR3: CASSQAVQGNGKLFF

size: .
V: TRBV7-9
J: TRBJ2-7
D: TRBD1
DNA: TGTGCCAGCAGCTCCGGACAGGGGGCTAGGTACGAGCAGTACTTC
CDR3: CASSSGQGARYEQYF

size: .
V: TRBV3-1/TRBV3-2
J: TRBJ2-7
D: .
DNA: TGTGCCAGCAGCCGAGATCAGGGGTTCTACGAGCAGTACTTC
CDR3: CASSRDQGFYEQYF

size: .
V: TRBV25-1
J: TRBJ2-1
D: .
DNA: TGTGCCAGCAGTGAACCCGGGACTTACAATGAGCAGTTCTTC
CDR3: CASSEPGTYNEQFF

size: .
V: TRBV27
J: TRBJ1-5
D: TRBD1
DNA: TGTGCCAGCAGAGACAGGGGGTTAAGGGATCAGCCCCAGCATTTT
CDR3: CASRDRGLRDQPQHF

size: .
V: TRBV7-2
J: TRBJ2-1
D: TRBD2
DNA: TGTGCCAGCAGCTTAGCGCTAGCGGGAGCCTACAATGAGCAGTTCTTC
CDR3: CASSLALAGAYNEQFF

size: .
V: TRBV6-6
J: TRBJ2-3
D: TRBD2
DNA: TGTGCCAGCAGCCGGATAGCGGGGAGCACAGATACGCAGTATTTT
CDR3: CASSRIAGSTDTQYF

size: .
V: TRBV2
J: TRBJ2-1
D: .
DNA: TGTGCCAGCAGTTCCCGATTGAGATACTCCTACAATGAGCAGTTCTTC
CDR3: CASSSRLRYSYNEQFF

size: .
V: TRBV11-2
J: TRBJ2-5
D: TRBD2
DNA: TGTGCCAGCACACCAGCGGGGGGAAAGACCCAGTACTTC
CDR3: CASTPAGGKTQYF

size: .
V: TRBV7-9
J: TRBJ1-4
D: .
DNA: TGTGCCAGCAGTCCAAGGGGGGGGATACAAAAACTGTTTTTT
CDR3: CASSPRGGIQKLFF

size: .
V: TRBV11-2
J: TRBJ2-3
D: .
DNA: TGTGCCAGCAGCTTATACGGGGGTGACACAGATACGCAGTATTTT
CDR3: CASSLYGGDTDTQYF

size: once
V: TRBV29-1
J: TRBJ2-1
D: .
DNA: TGCAGCGCCACCACCTGGGCGCCCGCGAATGAGCAGTTCTTC
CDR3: CSATTWAPANEQFF

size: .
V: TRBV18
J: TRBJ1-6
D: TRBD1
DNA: TGTGCCAGCTCCCCGGGACAGGAGTTGGGTTCACCCCTCCACTTT
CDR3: CASSPGQELGSPLHF

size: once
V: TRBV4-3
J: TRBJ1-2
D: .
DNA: TGCGCCAGCAGCCAAGAAGCTTACGGGAACTATGGCTACACCTTC
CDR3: CASSQEAYGNYGYTF

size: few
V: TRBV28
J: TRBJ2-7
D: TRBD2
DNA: TGTGCCAGCAGGCGGACTAGCGGTAGCTCCTACGAGCAGTACTTC
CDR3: CASRRTSGSSYEQYF

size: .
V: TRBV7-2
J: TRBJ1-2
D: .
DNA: TGTGCCAGCAGCCCAGGGTTCCGGGCAGCTAACTATGGCTACACCTTC
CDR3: CASSPGFRAANYGYTF

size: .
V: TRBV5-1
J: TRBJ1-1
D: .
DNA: TGCGCCAGCAGCTTTCTCCCAGATAACACTGAAGCTTTCTTT
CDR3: CASSFLPDNTEAFF

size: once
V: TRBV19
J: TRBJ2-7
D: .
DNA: TGTGCCAGTAGTAGGCGGGACGGAACCTACGAGCAGTACTTC
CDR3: CASSRRDGTYEQYF

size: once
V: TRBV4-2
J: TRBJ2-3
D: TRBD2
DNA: TGTGCCAGCAGCCAAACCGTCGGGACTAGCGAATTTGGTCATGCAGATACGCAGTATTTT
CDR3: CASSQTVGTSEFGHADTQYF

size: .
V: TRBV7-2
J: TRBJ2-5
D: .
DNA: TGTGCCAGCAGCTTAAGCATAAAGGAGACCCAGTACTTC
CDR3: CASSLSIKETQYF

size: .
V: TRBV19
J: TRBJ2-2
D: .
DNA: TGTGCCAGTAGTATACAGGGTTTGCGCACCGGGGAGCTGTTTTTT
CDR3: CASSIQGLRTGELFF

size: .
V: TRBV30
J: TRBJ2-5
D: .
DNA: TGTGCCTGGAGTCTAGACCCGATCCAAGAGACCCAGTACTTC
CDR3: CAWSLDPIQETQYF

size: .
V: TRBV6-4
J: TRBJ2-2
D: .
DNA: TGTGCCAGCAGTGACTCGTATCGGGCGAACACCGGGGAGCTGTTTTTT
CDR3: CASSDSYRANTGELFF

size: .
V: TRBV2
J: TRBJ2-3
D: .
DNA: TGTGCCAGCAGGGGACTCATCACAGATACGCAGTATTTT
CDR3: CASRGLITDTQYF

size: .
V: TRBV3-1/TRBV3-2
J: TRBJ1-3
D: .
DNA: TGTGCCAGCAGCCTGGGCCTGGCCGACTCTGGAAACACCATATATTTT
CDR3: CASSLGLADSGNTIYF

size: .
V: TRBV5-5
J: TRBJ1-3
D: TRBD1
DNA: TGTGCCAGCAGCTTTACGGGACAGGGTACAGGAAACACCATATATTTT
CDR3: CASSFTGQGTGNTIYF